The next 25 T cell receptor beta chains were all read from a single sample in a study of T cell responses to AZD1222 COVID-19 vaccine. Data came from immunoSEQ multiplex PCR; TCRdb stores just in-frame clones and leaves some out. The sample contains more than 150,000 clones, more than 75% of which appear only once. The sequencing used peripheral blood, collected 28 days after the second AZD1222 dose. These receptors were taken from an adult who received the AZD1222 COVID-19 vaccine.

This chain links TRBV24-1 with TRBJ2-7, with 7 positions matching TRBD2. V shed 10 bases and J 5 bases; nucleotides not matched to a gene: 10. Germline-derived CDR1 and CDR2 are KGHDR and SFDVKD. The CDR3 extends over 13 amino acids. The CDR3 bases are TGTGCCACGGCTCCCGGGGGGAGGGACGAGCAGTACTTC. Encoded protein: CATAPGGRDEQYF.

The chain couples TRBV5-1 to TRBJ1-6; D is ambiguous. Germline V CDR1 and CDR2: SGHRS, YFSETQ. Trimming removed 4 bases from V and 7 bases from J, with 18 bases in between. This CDR3 is built from 16 residues. CDR3 loop: CASSATRGPGNSPLHF. The CDR3 coding sequence is TGCGCCAGCAGCGCAACCCGTGGGCCGGGGAATTCACCCCTCCACTTT.

The CDR3, as DNA: TGTGCCAGCAGCGTAGACCTAGCGAGCGAGCAGTACTTC. Its translation is CASSVDLASEQYF. The rearrangement links TRBV9 to TRBJ2-7, with a possible D match to TRBD2 (6 bases). CDR1 is SGDLS, CDR2 YYNGEE, per germline. Deletions cut 0 bases from V and 6 bases from J, with 10 bases between. CDR3 length: 13 amino acids. The entire variable domain, with the rest obtained from reference TRBV9 and TRBJ2-7, is as follows: DSGVTQTPKHLITATGQRVTLRCSPRSGDLSVYWYQQSLDQGLQFLIQYYNGEERAKGNILERFSAQQFPDLHSELNLSSLELGDSALYFCASSVDLASEQYFGPGTRLTVT.

The J gene is TRBJ2-3, the V gene TRBV28; 8 nucleotides align to TRBD1. The ends lost 7 bases at V and 2 bases at J; junction bases unmatched: 5. CDR1 and CDR2 from the germline V gene are MDHEN and SYDVKM. The CDR3 covers 14 residues. CDR3 residues: CASTGTGVTDTQYF. The CDR3 nucleotides read TGTGCCAGCACCGGGACAGGCGTCACAGATACGCAGTATTTT.

The chain couples TRBV6-2 or TRBV6-3 to TRBJ2-7, with D perhaps TRBD2 (5 bases). CDR3 length: 15 residues. CDR1 is MNHEY and CDR2 is SVGEGT in the germline V gene. V was cut by 2 bases and J by 3 bases, with 14 bases left in between. The CDR3 loop reads CASSYPGIFIYEQYF. CDR3 DNA sequence: TGTGCCAGCAGTTACCCGGGAATTTTTATCTACGAGCAGTACTTC.

This clone came up once. J is TRBJ2-7 and V is TRBV7-2; unclear D gene. V dropped 4 bases and J dropped 3 bases, with 10 bases sitting between them. The CDR3 sequence is 13 residues long. CDR1 SGHTA and CDR2 FQGNSA come from the germline V gene. CDR3 amino acids: CASSSQSGYEQYF. CDR3 sequence (DNA): TGTGCCAGCAGCTCACAGTCGGGCTACGAGCAGTACTTC.

The chain uses TRBV7-2 and TRBJ2-2, with D tentatively TRBD2 (6 bases). Deletions cut 4 bases from V and 5 bases from J, with 20 bases between. Germline V lookup: CDR1 SGHTA, CDR2 FQGNSA. The CDR3 spans 17 residues. The CDR3 DNA is TGTGCCAGCAGCTCCCGGGGGACCCCGAAGATTACCGGGGAGCTGTTTTTT. Translating gives CASSSRGTPKITGELFF.

This chain connects TRBV19 to TRBJ2-1, with 9 positions matching TRBD2. The trim removed 4 bases at V and 6 bases at J, leaving 4 bases unmatched. Germline-derived CDR1 and CDR2 are LNHDA and SQIVND (reference sequence). The CDR3 runs to 14 residues. The CDR3 sequence: CASSSLAGPNEQFF. In nucleotides, the CDR3 is TGTGCCAGTAGTAGCCTAGCGGGACCCAATGAGCAGTTCTTC.

The rearrangement links TRBV27 to TRBJ2-1; 10 nucleotides agree with TRBD2. The ends lost 4 bases at V and 10 bases at J; junction bases unmatched: 7. Germline-derived CDR1 and CDR2 are MNHEY and SMNVEV (reference sequence). There are 14 residues in the CDR3. The CDR3 nucleotides read TGTGCCAGCAGTTCCAGCGGACTAGCGGAGGAGCAGTTCTTC. Translating gives CASSSSGLAEEQFF.

The chain links TRBV6-5 to TRBJ2-3, with 10 nucleotides matching TRBD1. The CDR3 has 14 amino acids. Germline V CDR1 and CDR2: MNHEY, SVGAGI. With V trimmed by 11 bases and J by 3 bases, 8 bases remained unmatched. The CDR3 coding sequence is TGTGCCGCCCGGGACAGGGGTGGGACAGATACGCAGTATTTT. Protein product: CAARDRGGTDTQYF.

The gene calls are TRBV28 and TRBJ2-5; D uncertain. This CDR3 is 14 amino acids long. Germline loops: CDR1 MDHEN, CDR2 SYDVKM. The V gene lost 3 bases and the J gene lost 2 bases, with 10 bases spanning the gap. CDR3 nucleotide sequence: TGTGCCAGCAGTTTGGCCGGCGGTCAAGAGACCCAGTACTTC. The encoded protein is CASSLAGGQETQYF.

The chain combines TRBV14 with TRBJ2-4; TRBD1 is a possible D gene (6 bases). The CDR3 extends over 15 amino acids. Germline-derived CDR1 and CDR2 are SGHDN and FVKESK. Trimming left V 1 base short and J 9 bases short, with 16 bases between. Here the CDR3 reads CASSQGRRRQAIQYF. In DNA form, the CDR3 reads TGTGCCAGCAGCCAAGGCCGGAGGAGACAGGCCATTCAGTACTTC.

The chain carries TRBV7-9 and TRBJ2-7; TRBD2 aligns across 8 bases. Trimming cost V 0 bases and J 5 bases; bases outside gene matches: 3. Germline V gene data show CDR1 as SEHNR and CDR2 as FQNEAQ (reference sequence). The CDR3 sequence is 14 residues long. Here the CDR3 reads CASSLAAGVDEQYF. In nucleotides, the CDR3 is TGTGCCAGCAGCTTAGCAGCGGGAGTCGACGAGCAGTACTTC. Together with reference TRBV7-9 and TRBJ2-7, the CDR3 gives the full variable domain: DTGVSQNPRHKITKRGQNVTFRCDPISEHNRLYWYRQTLGQGPEFLTYFQNEAQLEKSRLLSDRFSAERPKGSFSTLEIQRTEQGDSAMYLCASSLAAGVDEQYFGPGTRLTVT.

The genes are TRBV5-1 and TRBJ1-4; 7 bases are shared with TRBD1. With V trimmed by 0 bases and J by 7 bases, 12 bases remained unmatched. This CDR3 comprises 17 residues. Germline V gene data show CDR1 as SGHRS and CDR2 as YFSETQ. The CDR3 DNA is TGCGCCAGCAGCTTGGGAGACAGGGACAGTGGCGTTGAAAAACTGTTTTTT. Protein product: CASSLGDRDSGVEKLFF.

The chain links TRBV29-1 to TRBJ2-7; D may be TRBD1 (5 bases). Germline-derived CDR1 and CDR2 are SQVTM and ANQGSEA. This CDR3 has 15 residues. V lost 7 bases and J 0 bases, leaving 19 bases between the germline ends. The DNA of the CDR3 is TGCAGCGCCGAAGGTTGGGCACAGGTCTCCTACGAGCAGTACTTC. As protein: CSAEGWAQVSYEQYF.

In its sample, this clone was seen once. This chain joins TRBV28 and TRBJ1-4; 8 nucleotides line up with TRBD1. The CDR3 extends over 14 amino acids. CDR1 and CDR2 (germline): MDHEN, SYDVKM. The V gene end was trimmed by 3 bases and the J gene end by 6 bases; junction bases not matched to a gene: 3. The DNA for the CDR3 is TGTGCCAGCAGTTTTAGGGGACAGGATGAAAAACTGTTTTTT. Translating it yields CASSFRGQDEKLFF.

This chain links TRBV30 with TRBJ2-3, with TRBD2 matching 12 bases. The J segment lost 5 bases and the V segment lost 7 bases, leaving 7 bases of the junction unmatched. In germline, CDR1 is GTSNPN, CDR2 SVGIG (reference sequence). CDR3 length equals 14 residues. The CDR3 DNA follows: TGTGCCTTCAGACTAGCGGGAGCCAAAGATACGCAGTATTTT. Translating gives CAFRLAGAKDTQYF.

V and J are TRBV18 and TRBJ2-7; D gene uncertain. Per germline, CDR1 KGHSH and CDR2 LQKENI. The V and J ends lost 0 bases and 3 bases respectively, with 18 bases between them. The CDR3 has 17 amino acids. DNA of the CDR3: TGTGCCAGCTCACCACCAGCTACCACGAACCCCCTCTACGAGCAGTACTTC. As protein: CASSPPATTNPLYEQYF. Complete variable domain (other parts from reference TRBV18 and TRBJ2-7): NAGVMQNPRHLVRRRGQEARLRCSPMKGHSHVYWYRQLPEEGLKFMVYLQKENIIDESGMPKERFSAEFPKEGPSILRIQQVVRGDSAAYFCASSPPATTNPLYEQYFGPGTRLTVT.

The genes are TRBV5-1 and TRBJ1-3; D is undetermined. V was clipped by 0 bases and J by 1 base, with 5 bases between them. CDR1 and CDR2 from the germline V gene are SGHRS and YFSETQ. This CDR3 region has 14 residues. CDR3 residues: CASSLGGSGNTIYF. For the CDR3, the DNA is TGCGCCAGCAGCTTGGGGGGTTCTGGAAACACCATATATTTT.

V gene TRBV5-1 combines with J gene TRBJ2-1, with 8 bases identical to TRBD2. The CDR3 has 18 amino acids. Germline CDR1 reads SGHRS; CDR2 reads YFSETQ. J gave up 8 bases and V 1 base, and 17 bases lay outside the gene matches. CDR3 sequence (DNA): TGCGCCAGCAGCTTGAAGGTTGCGGGAGGAACTCTACAATATGAGCAGTTCTTC. Encoded protein: CASSLKVAGGTLQYEQFF.

This chain links TRBV19 with TRBJ2-3; D is unresolved. This CDR3 is 15 amino acids long. Germline V gene data show CDR1 as LNHDA and CDR2 as SQIVND (reference sequence). Trimming stripped 2 bases from V and 0 bases from J, with 9 bases between. CDR3 protein: CASSISRPSTDTQYF. The CDR3 DNA reads as TGTGCCAGTAGTATATCCAGGCCTAGCACAGATACGCAGTATTTT.

The rearrangement links TRBV9 to TRBJ2-1, with 8 bases that match TRBD2. The length of the CDR3 is 15 residues. Germline CDR1 SGDLS, CDR2 YYNGEE. V lost 0 bases and J lost 8; bases outside the gene matches: 7. The CDR3 sequence is CASSVARSGRDEQFF. The CDR3 nucleotides read TGTGCCAGCAGCGTAGCTCGGAGCGGGAGAGATGAGCAGTTCTTC.

V gene TRBV4-1 combines with J gene TRBJ2-1; 10 positions match TRBD1. CDR3 length: 15 residues. CDR1 is MGHRA and CDR2 is YSYEKL in the germline V gene. The V gene end was trimmed by 3 bases and the J gene end by 2 bases; junction bases not matched to a gene: 1. As DNA, the CDR3 is TGCGCCAGCAGCCAGGGACAGGGGACCTACAATGAGCAGTTCTTC. Amino acids: CASSQGQGTYNEQFF.

The chain combines TRBV5-6 with TRBJ2-2; 7 positions agree with TRBD1. CDR1 SGHDT and CDR2 YYEEEE come from the germline V gene. V dropped 0 bases and J dropped 6; count of bases not matched to a gene: 2. This CDR3 has 14 amino acids. CDR3 region: CASSLVQGAGELFF. The CDR3 region has the DNA TGTGCCAGCAGCTTGGTCCAGGGGGCCGGGGAGCTGTTTTTT.

The chain links TRBV5-4 to TRBJ1-1; TRBD1 matches 7 bases. Germline V gene lookup returns CDR1 SGHNT and CDR2 YYREEE (reference sequence). The V and J ends lost 2 bases and 0 bases, in that order; junction bases with no gene match: 4. This CDR3 is 15 amino acids long. DNA of the CDR3: TGTGCCAGCAGCTTATCGGGACAGATGAACACTGAAGCTTTCTTT. Translated, it gives CASSLSGQMNTEAFF.